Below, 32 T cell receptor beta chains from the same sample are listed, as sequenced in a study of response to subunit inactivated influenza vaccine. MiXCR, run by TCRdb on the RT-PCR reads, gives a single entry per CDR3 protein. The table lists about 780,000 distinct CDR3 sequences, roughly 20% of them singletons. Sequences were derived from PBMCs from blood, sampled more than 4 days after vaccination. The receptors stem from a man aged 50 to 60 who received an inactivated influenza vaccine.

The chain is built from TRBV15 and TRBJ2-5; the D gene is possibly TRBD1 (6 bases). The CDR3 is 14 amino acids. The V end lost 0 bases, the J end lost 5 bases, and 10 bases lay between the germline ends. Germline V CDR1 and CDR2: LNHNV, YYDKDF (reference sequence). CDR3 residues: CATSRDRRGETQYF. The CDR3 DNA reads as TGTGCCACCAGCAGAGATAGAAGGGGGGAGACCCAGTACTTC.

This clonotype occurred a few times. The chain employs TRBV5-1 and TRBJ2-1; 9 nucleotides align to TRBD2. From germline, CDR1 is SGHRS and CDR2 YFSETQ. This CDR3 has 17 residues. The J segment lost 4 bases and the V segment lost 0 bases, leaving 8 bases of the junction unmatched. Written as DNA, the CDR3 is TGCGCCAGCAGCTTGGATGGGGCGGGAGGGCATTACAATGAGCAGTTCTTC. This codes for CASSLDGAGGHYNEQFF.

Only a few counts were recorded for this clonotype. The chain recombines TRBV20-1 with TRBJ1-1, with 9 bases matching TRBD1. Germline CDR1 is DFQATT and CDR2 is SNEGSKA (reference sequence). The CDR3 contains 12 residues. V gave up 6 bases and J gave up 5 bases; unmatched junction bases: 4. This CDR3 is CSAEQGATEAFF. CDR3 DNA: TGCAGTGCAGAACAGGGGGCTACTGAAGCTTTCTTT.

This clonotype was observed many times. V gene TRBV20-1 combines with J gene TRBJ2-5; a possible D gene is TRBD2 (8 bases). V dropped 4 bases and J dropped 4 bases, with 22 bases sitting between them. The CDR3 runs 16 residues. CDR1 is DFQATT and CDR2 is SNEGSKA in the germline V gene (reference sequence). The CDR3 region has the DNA TGCAGTGCTACCGACTCGGGGGGGCCAGGGGGAGAGACCCAGTACTTC. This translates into CSATDSGGPGGETQYF.

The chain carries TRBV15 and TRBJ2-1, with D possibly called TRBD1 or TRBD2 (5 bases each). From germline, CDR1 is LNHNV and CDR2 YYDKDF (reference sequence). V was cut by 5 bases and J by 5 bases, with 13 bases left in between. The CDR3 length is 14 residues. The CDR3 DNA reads TGTGCCACCAGCCCTCCCGGGGCGGACAATGAGCAGTTCTTC. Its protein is CATSPPGADNEQFF. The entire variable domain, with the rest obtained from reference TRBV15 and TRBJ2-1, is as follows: DAMVIQNPRYQVTQFGKPVTLSCSQTLNHNVMYWYQQKSSQAPKLLFHYYDKDFNNEADTPDNFQSRRPNTSFCFLDIRSPGLGDTAMYLCATSPPGADNEQFFGPGTRLTVL.

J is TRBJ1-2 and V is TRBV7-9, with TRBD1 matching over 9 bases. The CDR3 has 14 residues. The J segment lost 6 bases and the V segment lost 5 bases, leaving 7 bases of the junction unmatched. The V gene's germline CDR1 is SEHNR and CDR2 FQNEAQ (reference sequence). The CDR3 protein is CASSRRTGVHGYTF. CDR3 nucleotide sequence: TGTGCCAGCAGCCGTAGGACAGGGGTCCATGGCTACACCTTC.

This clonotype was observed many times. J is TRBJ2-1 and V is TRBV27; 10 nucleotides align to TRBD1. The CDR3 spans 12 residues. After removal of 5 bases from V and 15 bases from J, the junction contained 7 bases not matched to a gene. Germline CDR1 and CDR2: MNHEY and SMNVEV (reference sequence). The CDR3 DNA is TGTGCCAGCAGTCTACGGACAGGGGGGATGTTCTTC. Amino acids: CASSLRTGGMFF.

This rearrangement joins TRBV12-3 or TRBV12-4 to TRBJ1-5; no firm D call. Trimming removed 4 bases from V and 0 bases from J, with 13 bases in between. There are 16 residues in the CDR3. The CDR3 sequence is CASSSVSDLSNQPQHF. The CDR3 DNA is TGTGCCAGCAGTTCTGTGTCAGACCTTAGCAATCAGCCCCAGCATTTT.

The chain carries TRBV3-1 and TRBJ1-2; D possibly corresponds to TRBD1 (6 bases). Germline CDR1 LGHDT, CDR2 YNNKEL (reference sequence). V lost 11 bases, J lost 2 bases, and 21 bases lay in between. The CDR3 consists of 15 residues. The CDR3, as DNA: TGTGCCTCCTGCGCCTCAACCAGGGGCAACTATGGCTACACCTTC. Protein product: CASCASTRGNYGYTF.

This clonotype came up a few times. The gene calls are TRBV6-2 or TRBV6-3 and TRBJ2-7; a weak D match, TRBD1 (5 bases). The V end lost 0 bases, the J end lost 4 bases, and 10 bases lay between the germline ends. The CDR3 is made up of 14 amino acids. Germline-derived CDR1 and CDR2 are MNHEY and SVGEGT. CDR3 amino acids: CASSYSATVYEQYF. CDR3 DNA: TGTGCCAGCAGTTACTCAGCGACAGTATACGAGCAGTACTTC.

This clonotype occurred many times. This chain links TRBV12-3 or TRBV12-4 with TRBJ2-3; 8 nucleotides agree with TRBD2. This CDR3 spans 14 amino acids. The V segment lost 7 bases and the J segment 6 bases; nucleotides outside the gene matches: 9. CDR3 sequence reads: CASNPSGPRDTQYF. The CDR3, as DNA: TGTGCCAGCAATCCTAGCGGGCCCCGGGATACGCAGTATTTT.

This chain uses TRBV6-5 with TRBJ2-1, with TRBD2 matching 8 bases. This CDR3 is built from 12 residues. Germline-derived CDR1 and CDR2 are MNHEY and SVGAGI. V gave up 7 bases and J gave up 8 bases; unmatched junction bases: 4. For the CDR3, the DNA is TGTGCCAGCACTGGCGGGGGGTATGAGCAGTTCTTC. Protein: CASTGGGYEQFF.

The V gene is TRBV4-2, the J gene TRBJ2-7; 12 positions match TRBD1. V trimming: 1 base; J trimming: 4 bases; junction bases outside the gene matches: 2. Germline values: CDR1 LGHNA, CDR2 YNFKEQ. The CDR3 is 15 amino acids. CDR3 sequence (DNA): TGTGCCAGCAGCCAAGGGGACAGGGGGCCATACGAGCAGTACTTC. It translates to CASSQGDRGPYEQYF.

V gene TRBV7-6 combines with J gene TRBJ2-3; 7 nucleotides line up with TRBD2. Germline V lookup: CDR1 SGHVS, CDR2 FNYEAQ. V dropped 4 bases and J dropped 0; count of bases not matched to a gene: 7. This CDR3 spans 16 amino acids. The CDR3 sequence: CASSSGLRASTDTQYF. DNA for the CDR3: TGTGCCAGCAGCTCGGGACTACGTGCTAGCACAGATACGCAGTATTTT.

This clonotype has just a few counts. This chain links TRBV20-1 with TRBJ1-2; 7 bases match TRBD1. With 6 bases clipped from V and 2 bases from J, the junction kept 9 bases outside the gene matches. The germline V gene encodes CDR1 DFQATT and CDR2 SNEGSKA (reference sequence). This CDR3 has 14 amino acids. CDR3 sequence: CSAPTTGTNYGYTF. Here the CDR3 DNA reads TGCAGTGCCCCAACGACAGGGACAAACTATGGCTACACCTTC.

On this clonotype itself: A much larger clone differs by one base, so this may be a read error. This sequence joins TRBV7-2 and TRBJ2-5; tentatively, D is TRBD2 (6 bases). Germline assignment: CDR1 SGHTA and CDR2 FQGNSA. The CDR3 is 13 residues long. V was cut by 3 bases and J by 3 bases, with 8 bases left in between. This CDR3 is CTSSFGGKETQYF. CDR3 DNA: TGTACCAGCAGCTTCGGGGGAAAAGAGACCCAGTACTTC.

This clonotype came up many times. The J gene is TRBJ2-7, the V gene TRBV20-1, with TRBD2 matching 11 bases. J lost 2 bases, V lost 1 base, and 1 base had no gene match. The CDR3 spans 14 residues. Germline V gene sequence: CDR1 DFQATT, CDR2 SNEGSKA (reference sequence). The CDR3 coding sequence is TGCAGTGCTAGAGTAGCGGGGGGGCCCTACGAGCAGTACTTC. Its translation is CSARVAGGPYEQYF.

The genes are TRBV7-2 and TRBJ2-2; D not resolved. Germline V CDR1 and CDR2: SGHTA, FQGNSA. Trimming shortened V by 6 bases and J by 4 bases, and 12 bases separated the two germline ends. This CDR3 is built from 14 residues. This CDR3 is CASSSSLGTGELFF. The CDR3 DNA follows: TGTGCCAGCAGTTCCAGCTTGGGCACCGGGGAGCTGTTTTTT. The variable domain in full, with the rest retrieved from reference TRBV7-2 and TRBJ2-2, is GAGVSQSPSNKVTEKGKDVELRCDPISGHTALYWYRQSLGQGLEFLIYFQGNSAPDKSGLPSDRFSAERTGGSVSTLTIQRTQQEDSAVYLCASSSSLGTGELFFGEGSRLTVL.

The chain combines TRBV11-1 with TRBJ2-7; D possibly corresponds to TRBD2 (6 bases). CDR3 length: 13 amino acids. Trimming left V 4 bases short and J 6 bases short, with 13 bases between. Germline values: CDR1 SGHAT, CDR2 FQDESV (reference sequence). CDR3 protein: CASSYQPGVEQYF. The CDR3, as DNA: TGTGCCAGCAGCTACCAGCCGGGGGTCGAGCAGTACTTC.

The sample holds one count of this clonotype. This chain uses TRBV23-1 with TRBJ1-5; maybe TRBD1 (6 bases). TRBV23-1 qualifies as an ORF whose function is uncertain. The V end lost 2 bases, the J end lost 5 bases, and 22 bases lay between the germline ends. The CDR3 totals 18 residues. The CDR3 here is CASSQNGGTLGLDQPQHF. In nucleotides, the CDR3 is TGCGCCAGCAGTCAAAACGGGGGCACACTGGGCCTCGATCAGCCCCAGCATTTT.

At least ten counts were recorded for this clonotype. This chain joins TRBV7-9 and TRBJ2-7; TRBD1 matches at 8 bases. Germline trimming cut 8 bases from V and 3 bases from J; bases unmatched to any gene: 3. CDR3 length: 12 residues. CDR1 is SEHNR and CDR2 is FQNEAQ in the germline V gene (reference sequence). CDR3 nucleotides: TGTGCCAGCGGGACAGGTGGCTACGAGCAGTACTTC. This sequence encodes CASGTGGYEQYF.

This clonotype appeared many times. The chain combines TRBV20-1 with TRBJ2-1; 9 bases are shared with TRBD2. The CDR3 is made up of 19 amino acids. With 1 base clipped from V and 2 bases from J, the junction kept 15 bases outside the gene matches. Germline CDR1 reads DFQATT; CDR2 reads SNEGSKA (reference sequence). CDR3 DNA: TGCAGTGCTAGAGGGTTTCGTCCGGCGGTAGCGGGAGCCTACAATGAGCAGTTCTTC. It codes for CSARGFRPAVAGAYNEQFF.

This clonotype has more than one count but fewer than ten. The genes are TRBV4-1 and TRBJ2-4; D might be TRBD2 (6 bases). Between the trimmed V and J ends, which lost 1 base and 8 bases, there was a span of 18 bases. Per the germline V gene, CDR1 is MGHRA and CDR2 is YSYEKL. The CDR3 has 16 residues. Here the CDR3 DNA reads TGCGCCAGCAGCCAAGTCCCGGGAGTGGAAGGGGACATTCAGTACTTC. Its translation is CASSQVPGVEGDIQYF.

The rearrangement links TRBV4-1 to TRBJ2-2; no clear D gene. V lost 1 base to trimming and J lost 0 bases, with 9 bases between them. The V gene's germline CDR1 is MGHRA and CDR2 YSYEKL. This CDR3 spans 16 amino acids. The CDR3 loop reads CASSQATAANTGELFF. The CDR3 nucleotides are TGCGCCAGCAGCCAAGCAACAGCCGCGAACACCGGGGAGCTGTTTTTT.

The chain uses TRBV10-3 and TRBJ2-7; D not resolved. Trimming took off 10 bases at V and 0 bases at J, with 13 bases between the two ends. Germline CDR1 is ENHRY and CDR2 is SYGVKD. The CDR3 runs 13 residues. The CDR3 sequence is CATLPDPSYEQYF. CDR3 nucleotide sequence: TGTGCCACCCTTCCCGACCCCTCCTACGAGCAGTACTTC.

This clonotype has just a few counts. Here the CDR3 reads CSGAGRSGETQYF. For the CDR3, the DNA is TGCAGCGGGGCAGGGCGGTCGGGTGAGACCCAGTACTTC. The chain couples TRBV29-1 to TRBJ2-5; possible D gene TRBD1, 5 bases. In germline, CDR1 is SQVTM, CDR2 ANQGSEA. The ends were cut back, 7 bases at V and 5 bases at J, with 17 bases in the middle. The CDR3 extends over 13 amino acids.

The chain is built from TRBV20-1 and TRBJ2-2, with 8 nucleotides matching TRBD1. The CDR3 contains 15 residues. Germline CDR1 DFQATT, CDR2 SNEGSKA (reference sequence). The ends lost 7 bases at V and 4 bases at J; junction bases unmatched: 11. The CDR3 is CSVGQVAGVTGELFF. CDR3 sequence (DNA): TGCAGTGTGGGACAGGTCGCGGGTGTCACCGGGGAGCTGTTTTTT.

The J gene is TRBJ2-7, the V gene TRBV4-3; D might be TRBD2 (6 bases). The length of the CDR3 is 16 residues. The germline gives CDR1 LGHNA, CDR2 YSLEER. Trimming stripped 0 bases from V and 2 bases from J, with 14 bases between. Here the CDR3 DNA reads TGCGCCAGCAGCCAAGATATTGGCGGGGCAACCTACGAGCAGTACTTC. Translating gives CASSQDIGGATYEQYF.

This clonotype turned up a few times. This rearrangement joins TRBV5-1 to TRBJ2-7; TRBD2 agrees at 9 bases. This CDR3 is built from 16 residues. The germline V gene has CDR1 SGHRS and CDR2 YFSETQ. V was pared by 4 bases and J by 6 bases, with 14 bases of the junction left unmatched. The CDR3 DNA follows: TGCGCCAGCAGCCCGGCCCCCCTAGCGGGGACCCTCGAGCAGTACTTC. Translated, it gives CASSPAPLAGTLEQYF.

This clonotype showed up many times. The DNA for the CDR3 is TGCGCCAGCAGCCACCGACGACAGGGGGCCTGGGAGCAGTTCTTC. It encodes CASSHRRQGAWEQFF. The V call is TRBV4-1, the J call TRBJ2-1; TRBD1 matches at 10 bases. CDR3 length equals 15 residues. V gave up 3 bases and J gave up 10 bases; unmatched junction bases: 9. CDR1 MGHRA and CDR2 YSYEKL come from the germline V gene.

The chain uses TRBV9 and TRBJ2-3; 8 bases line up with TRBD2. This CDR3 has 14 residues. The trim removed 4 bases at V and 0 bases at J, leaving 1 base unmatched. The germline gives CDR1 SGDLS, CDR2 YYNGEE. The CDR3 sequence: CASSPSGSTDTQYF. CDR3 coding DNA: TGTGCCAGCAGCCCTAGCGGGAGCACAGATACGCAGTATTTT.

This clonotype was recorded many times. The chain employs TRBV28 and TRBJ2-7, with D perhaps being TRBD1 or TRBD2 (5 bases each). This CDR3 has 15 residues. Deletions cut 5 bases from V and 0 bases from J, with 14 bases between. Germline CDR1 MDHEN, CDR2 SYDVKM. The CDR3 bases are TGTGCCAGCAGTAAACCCAGGGAGAGCTCCTACGAGCAGTACTTC. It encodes CASSKPRESSYEQYF.